This T cell receptor (beta chain) was observed in a study of OX40 agonist ivuxolimab in advanced cancers. About the study: Treatment received earlier with anti-PD-1, anti-PD-L1 or anti-CTLA-4 agents was allowed, and 40% had some.

The CDR3 has 14 residues. CDR1 and CDR2 (germline): MDHEN, SYDVKM. Trimming pared 6 bases from V and 7 bases from J, leaving 18 bases between. Produced via immunoSEQ multiplex PCR; TCRdb's table is partial and in-frame only. The sample carries fewer than 100,000 clones, approximately 84% recorded once. Study observations and caveats: Some of the lowest clonal expansion was seen in partial responders at 0.1-3.0 mg/kg. In the 0.1 to 3.0 mg/kg range, CD4+ and CD8+ blood T cells had expanded clonally by week 6.

For this clone: Its antigen is undetermined.

Baseline was the first blood sampling point, followed by cycle 4 day 1 and cycle 7 day 1. This sequence originates from an adult with an advanced solid tumor such as melanoma, head and neck, liver or kidney cancer. The rearrangement links TRBV28 to TRBJ1-2, with unresolved D. The starting material was CD4+ or CD8+ T cells sorted from blood, obtained in a trial of the OX40 agonist ivuxolimab. The CDR3 is CASSYMDAWSGYTF. The CDR3 nucleotides read TGTGCCAGCAGCTATATGGACGCCTGGAGTGGCTACACCTTC.